These T cell receptor beta chains were read from a single sample in a study of cytomegalovirus exposure and HLA in healthy donors. The protocol was immunoSEQ multiplex PCR, while the TCRdb copy is restricted to in-frame clones and leaves out a portion. The table records 150,000 to 200,000 clones, about four fifths of them present only once. Sequenced material: PBMCs. The receptors shown here come from a woman aged 40-49 years in good health and CMV-seronegative. Both conserved end residues are part of each CDR3. The D gene is left open where the match is weak. A row's size may be missing; if present it is once, few, many or a size class.

D gene	V gene	clone size	J gene	CDR3 protein	CDR3 DNA
TRBD1	TRBV6-5	-	TRBJ2-4	CASSYSRQGAKNIQYF	TGTGCCAGCAGTTACTCGCGACAGGGAGCCAAAAACATTCAGTACTTC
-	TRBV6-5	-	TRBJ1-2	CASSYSLRLNYGYTF	TGTGCCAGCAGTTACTCGTTGCGGCTGAACTATGGCTACACCTTC
TRBD1	TRBV5-1	-	TRBJ2-5	CASSRQGTQETQYF	TGCGCCAGCAGCAGACAGGGGACCCAAGAGACCCAGTACTTC
-	TRBV30	-	TRBJ2-1	CAWKGLSYNEQFF	TGTGCCTGGAAGGGGCTTTCCTACAATGAGCAGTTCTTC
TRBD2	TRBV2	-	TRBJ2-1	CAIGTSGGSSYNEQFF	TGTGCCATAGGGACTAGCGGGGGGAGCTCCTACAATGAGCAGTTCTTC
-	TRBV2	-	TRBJ2-2	CASSPSHTGELFF	TGTGCCAGCAGCCCGTCCCACACCGGGGAGCTGTTTTTT
-	TRBV6-1	once	TRBJ2-5	CASSAFPGETQYF	TGTGCCAGCAGTGCCTTCCCGGGTGAGACCCAGTACTTC
-	TRBV25-1	-	TRBJ1-4	CASSEMGAANEKLFF	TGTGCCAGCAGTGAAATGGGGGCGGCTAATGAAAAACTGTTTTTT
-	TRBV18	-	TRBJ1-3	CASSPLGGVSSGNTIYF	TGTGCCAGCTCACCCCTTGGCGGAGTGAGCTCTGGAAACACCATATATTTT
TRBD2	TRBV29-1	-	TRBJ2-3	CSVGPLAGGEDTQYF	TGCAGCGTTGGTCCCCTAGCGGGAGGGGAAGATACGCAGTATTTT
-	TRBV30	-	TRBJ2-5	CAWSGLTGIQETQYF	TGTGCCTGGAGTGGGCTGACAGGCATACAAGAGACCCAGTACTTC
TRBD2	TRBV2	-	TRBJ2-5	CASSEERGRGQETQYF	TGTGCCAGCAGTGAAGAGCGGGGGAGGGGCCAAGAGACCCAGTACTTC
TRBD2	TRBV7-9	-	TRBJ2-7	CASSLVSGRYEQYF	TGTGCCAGCAGCTTAGTTAGCGGGCGCTACGAGCAGTACTTC
-	TRBV7-9	-	TRBJ1-1	CAAGNTEAFF	TGTGCCGCAGGAAACACTGAAGCTTTCTTT
-	TRBV2	-	TRBJ2-5	CASSEGAVQETQYF	TGTGCCAGCAGTGAAGGAGCGGTCCAAGAGACCCAGTACTTC
TRBD2	TRBV27	-	TRBJ2-3	CASNTGGPTDTQYF	TGTGCCAGCAATACGGGAGGGCCCACAGATACGCAGTATTTT
TRBD2	TRBV18	-	TRBJ2-3	CASSPGTGGGTDTQYF	TGTGCCAGCTCACCAGGGACGGGAGGTGGCACAGATACGCAGTATTTT
-	TRBV27	-	TRBJ2-2	CASSQNTGELFF	TGTGCCAGCAGTCAGAACACCGGGGAGCTGTTTTTT
-	TRBV5-4	few	TRBJ1-1	CASSLNVREAFF	TGTGCCAGCAGCTTGAACGTCAGAGAAGCTTTCTTT
-	TRBV9	-	TRBJ2-2	CASSVGGRAGTGELFF	TGTGCCAGCAGCGTAGGCGGCAGGGCTGGCACCGGGGAGCTGTTTTTT
TRBD1	TRBV6-1	-	TRBJ2-7	CASSEAWRQGAYEQHF	TGTGCCAGCAGTGAAGCGTGGAGACAGGGCGCCTACGAGCAGCACTTC
TRBD2	TRBV7-9	-	TRBJ2-3	CASSLSGSSDTQYF	TGTGCCAGCAGCTTAAGCGGGAGCTCAGATACGCAGTATTTT
-	TRBV7-2	-	TRBJ2-1	CASSLKGGSGWTPYNEQFF	TGTGCCAGCAGCTTAAAGGGAGGTAGCGGCTGGACCCCCTACAATGAGCAGTTCTTC
-	TRBV2	-	TRBJ2-3	CASSLSGLPSDTQYF	TGTGCCAGCAGCCTATCGGGACTCCCCTCAGATACGCAGTATTTT
-	TRBV30	-	TRBJ1-6	CAWKAGRNSPLHF	TGTGCCTGGAAGGCAGGGCGAAATTCACCCCTCCACTTT
TRBD2	TRBV14	-	TRBJ2-7	CASSQPTSGDYYEQYF	TGTGCCAGCAGCCAACCCACTAGCGGGGACTACTACGAGCAGTACTTC
-	TRBV6-5	-	TRBJ2-5	CASSYSGEQYF	TGTGCCAGCAGTTACTCCGGGGAGCAGTACTTC
TRBD2	TRBV6-4	-	TRBJ2-2	CATSTSGYPNTGELFF	TGTGCCACTTCGACTAGCGGGTATCCGAACACCGGGGAGCTGTTTTTT
-	TRBV19	few	TRBJ1-5	CASSMGRGGQPQHF	TGTGCCAGTAGTATGGGGCGGGGAGGGCAGCCCCAGCATTTT